Listed here is a single T cell receptor (beta chain). These data are taken from a study of CD8 T cells in Susac syndrome. With random hexamers, reverse transcription was performed on about 0.5 to 1 ug of RNA. The CDR3 of TCR beta was amplified by immunoSEQ multiplex PCR across 54 Vbeta and 13 Jbeta. TCRdb itself ran the immunoSEQ multiplex PCR reads through MiXCR, one entry per CDR3 protein. The profile shows about 57,000 distinct CDR3 sequences, around 93% of them singletons. The sample comprised CD8+ T cells from PBMCs. This TCR derives from a human donor with multiple sclerosis.

CDR3 in DNA: TGTGCCAGCAGCATATCTAGCGGGGGGTCCTACGAGCAGTACTTC. Encoded protein: CASSISSGGSYEQYF. The J gene is TRBJ2-7, the V gene TRBV9; 11 bases map to TRBD2. Germline CDR1 SGDLS, CDR2 YYNGEE. The ends lost 4 bases at V and 1 base at J; junction bases unmatched: 4. There are 15 residues in the CDR3.